This is a list of T cell receptor beta chains from one sample in a study of blood T cell repertoires in COVID-19. This table comes from immunoSEQ multiplex PCR, and its TCRdb copy is limited to in-frame clones, with some not included. The sample has about 74,000 clones; 76% are singletons. Source material: peripheral blood. The receptors originated from a man aged 65 to 79 with active or convalescent COVID-19. Both conserved end residues are part of each CDR3. The D gene is left open where the match is weak. Some rows have no size entry. The others give once, few or many, or a class for an expanded clone.

clone size,J gene,V gene,D gene,CDR3 protein,CDR3 DNA
once,TRBJ1-1,TRBV29-1,TRBD1,CSAHPGQGRWDTEAFF,TGCAGCGCCCACCCGGGACAGGGAAGGTGGGACACTGAAGCTTTCTTT
-,TRBJ2-7,TRBV28,-,CASSFAGPGKSYEQYF,TGTGCCAGCAGTTTTGCAGGTCCTGGCAAGAGTTACGAGCAGTACTTC
-,TRBJ2-7,TRBV7-3,TRBD2,CASSPREDYEQYF,TGTGCCAGCAGCCCGCGGGAGGACTACGAGCAGTACTTC
-,TRBJ2-7,TRBV14,-,CASSLNPGREQYF,TGTGCCAGCAGCTTAAACCCAGGGCGGGAGCAGTACTTC
-,TRBJ2-1,TRBV6-6,TRBD2,CASGGVVLAGEQFF,TGTGCCAGCGGGGGTGTTGTACTAGCGGGGGAGCAGTTCTTC
once,TRBJ2-3,TRBV5-6,TRBD2,CASSLMRGGSDTQYF,TGTGCCAGCAGCTTAATGCGGGGGGGCTCAGATACGCAGTATTTT
-,TRBJ1-1,TRBV29-1,TRBD1,CSGTGQMNTEAFF,TGCAGCGGGACAGGCCAAATGAACACTGAAGCTTTCTTT
-,TRBJ2-3,TRBV3-1/TRBV3-2,-,CASSHDFGGDTQYF,TGTGCCAGCAGCCATGATTTCGGGGGAGATACGCAGTATTTT
-,TRBJ1-2,TRBV30,TRBD1,CAWRGTATYGYTF,TGTGCCTGGAGGGGGACAGCCACTTATGGCTACACCTTC
-,TRBJ2-3,TRBV9,TRBD2,CASSEAGGRLDTQYF,TGTGCCAGCAGCGAAGCGGGGGGGCGTCTAGATACGCAGTATTTT
-,TRBJ2-7,TRBV27,-,CASSLEQPTSGGHVGEQYF,TGTGCCAGCAGTTTAGAACAGCCGACCTCGGGGGGCCACGTGGGCGAGCAGTACTTC
-,TRBJ1-1,TRBV2,-,CASSEFVRTEAFF,TGTGCCAGCAGTGAGTTCGTGAGGACTGAAGCTTTCTTT
-,TRBJ2-7,TRBV3-1/TRBV3-2,TRBD1,CASKNRGSYEQYF,TGTGCCAGCAAGAACAGGGGGTCCTACGAGCAGTACTTC
-,TRBJ1-4,TRBV6-6,-,CASSYSATNEKLFF,TGTGCCAGCAGTTATTCTGCGACTAATGAAAAACTGTTTTTT
-,TRBJ1-5,TRBV7-9,-,CASSLEQHQPQHF,TGTGCCAGCAGCTTAGAACAGCATCAGCCCCAGCATTTT
-,TRBJ2-3,TRBV3-1/TRBV3-2,-,CASSQGFKGGAADTQYF,TGTGCCAGCAGCCAAGGGTTCAAGGGCGGGGCGGCAGATACGCAGTATTTT
-,TRBJ2-5,TRBV19,TRBD2,CASSPAGRAETQYF,TGTGCCAGTAGTCCAGCCGGGAGGGCAGAGACCCAGTACTTC
few,TRBJ2-7,TRBV5-1,TRBD1,CASSLDHGQGYEQYF,TGCGCCAGCAGCTTGGACCACGGACAGGGGTACGAGCAGTACTTC
-,TRBJ2-2,TRBV5-1,-,CASSLTVSGELFF,TGCGCCAGCAGCTTGACAGTTTCCGGGGAGCTGTTTTTT
-,TRBJ1-2,TRBV5-1,TRBD1,CASSYNPGQNYGYTF,TGCGCCAGCAGCTACAACCCGGGACAGAACTATGGCTACACCTTC
-,TRBJ2-4,TRBV15,-,CATSTGRMGNIQYF,TGTGCCACCAGCACAGGCCGAATGGGAAACATTCAGTACTTC
-,TRBJ1-6,TRBV11-3,-,CASSLEGVNSPLHF,TGTGCCAGCAGCTTAGAAGGGGTTAATTCACCCCTCCACTTT
-,TRBJ2-1,TRBV6-5,TRBD1,CASTGRTGTGNEQFF,TGTGCCAGCACCGGAAGGACAGGAACCGGGAATGAGCAGTTCTTC
-,TRBJ1-1,TRBV6-6,-,CASFPKPGANTEAFF,TGTGCCAGCTTTCCCAAACCAGGGGCCAACACTGAAGCTTTCTTT
-,TRBJ2-2,TRBV6-5,TRBD1,CASKTGFANTGELFF,TGTGCCAGCAAGACAGGGTTCGCGAACACCGGGGAGCTGTTTTTT
-,TRBJ1-2,TRBV27,-,CASSPHTGNFYGYTF,TGTGCCAGCAGTCCCCATACCGGGAACTTCTATGGCTACACCTTC
-,TRBJ1-6,TRBV27,TRBD1,CASRPTGGMNSPLHF,TGTGCCAGCAGACCTACAGGGGGTATGAATTCACCCCTCCACTTT
-,TRBJ2-3,TRBV2,TRBD1,CAGQGGTDTQYF,TGTGCCGGACAGGGAGGTACAGATACGCAGTATTTT